The 10 T cell receptor beta chains below come from one sample, sequenced in a study of cytomegalovirus exposure and HLA in healthy donors. Profiling relied on immunoSEQ multiplex PCR, and the TCRdb table lists in-frame clones only, not all of them. The sample holds some 170,000 clones, roughly nine tenths seen once. Sequencing used PBMCs. Receptor source: a man in his late teens or twenties in good health and CMV-seropositive.

J is TRBJ2-7 and V is TRBV14, with 8 bases identical to TRBD1. The CDR3 covers 16 residues. Germline V lookup: CDR1 SGHDN, CDR2 FVKESK. The junction had 10 bases not matched to a gene; V was cut back by 3 bases and J by 3 bases. CDR3 coding DNA: TGTGCCAGCAGCCATAGAGGACAGGGACGGAACTACGAGCAGTACTTC. It is translated as CASSHRGQGRNYEQYF.

This chain joins TRBV30 and TRBJ1-1, with unresolved D. The length of the CDR3 is 11 residues. Germline loops: CDR1 GTSNPN, CDR2 SVGIG (reference sequence). V lost 2 bases and J lost 12, with 13 bases in between. The DNA for the CDR3 is TGTGCCTGGAGTCACGCGGAACGTCCTTTCTTT. Protein sequence: CAWSHAERPFF.

This clone has only a few counts. The chain is built from TRBV29-1 and TRBJ2-2; weak D call: TRBD1 (5 bases). Germline lookup yields CDR1 SQVTM and CDR2 ANQGSEA. The CDR3 loop spans 12 amino acids. V lost 5 bases and J lost 4, with 8 bases in between. CDR3 DNA: TGCAGCGTTCTCACAGGCACCGGGGAGCTGTTTTTT. It translates to CSVLTGTGELFF.

The CDR3 DNA reads TGTGCCAGCAGCCAAGATAATGCAGGCTTGTATGGCTACACCTTC. Translating gives CASSQDNAGLYGYTF. The chain employs TRBV4-2 and TRBJ1-2; D unclear. The CDR3 has 15 residues. Trimming left V 0 bases short and J 5 bases short, with 13 bases between. From germline, CDR1 is LGHNA and CDR2 YNFKEQ.

The V and J genes are TRBV6-6 and TRBJ1-2; 8 bases are shared with TRBD1. The CDR3 covers 12 residues. Germline V lookup: CDR1 MNHNY, CDR2 SVGAGI (reference sequence). J lost 8 bases, V lost 5 bases, and 4 bases had no gene match. The DNA of the CDR3 is TGTGCCAGCAGTAAGGACAGGGCCGGCTACACCTTC. Protein sequence: CASSKDRAGYTF.

CDR3 DNA sequence: TGTGCCAGCAGTTTACCCTCGCAGGGGGGCTATGGCTACACCTTC. This translates into CASSLPSQGGYGYTF. The genes are TRBV28 and TRBJ1-2, with 7 bases identical to TRBD1. Per the germline V gene, CDR1 is MDHEN and CDR2 is SYDVKM. The CDR3 length is 15 residues. V trimming: 2 bases; J trimming: 4 bases; junction bases outside the gene matches: 7.

The V call is TRBV4-1, the J call TRBJ1-2; possible D gene TRBD1, 6 bases. Deletions cut 1 base from V and 6 bases from J, with 9 bases between. The CDR3 has 13 amino acids. Per germline, CDR1 MGHRA and CDR2 YSYEKL. CDR3 sequence: CASSQGQANGYTF. CDR3 coding DNA: TGCGCCAGCAGCCAAGGACAGGCAAATGGCTACACCTTC.

This clone appeared a single time. This chain joins TRBV12-5 and TRBJ2-3, with a tentative D call TRBD2 (6 bases). The CDR3 is made up of 17 amino acids. Trimming stripped 1 base from V and 1 base from J, with 15 bases between. The germline V gene encodes CDR1 LGHNT and CDR2 FRNRAP. The CDR3 DNA follows: TGTGCTAGTGGTTTGGGTCCTCTATGGGAGGGCACAGATACGCAGTATTTT. Its translation: CASGLGPLWEGTDTQYF.

This clone has only one observation. The rearrangement uses TRBV4-3 and TRBJ1-1; D remains ambiguous. Looked up from germline, CDR1 is LGHNA and CDR2 is YSLEER. V lost 0 bases and J 5 bases, leaving 10 bases between the germline ends. The CDR3 length is 14 residues. This chain's CDR3 is CASSQEGFGTEAFF. As DNA, the CDR3 is TGCGCCAGCAGCCAAGAGGGTTTCGGGACTGAAGCTTTCTTT.

The chain links TRBV5-4 to TRBJ1-1; D is possibly TRBD1 (6 bases). Trimming pared 3 bases from V and 2 bases from J, leaving 8 bases between. Germline CDR1 SGHNT, CDR2 YYREEE (reference sequence). This CDR3 contains 13 residues. In DNA, the CDR3 is TGTGCCAGCAGCTCAGGGACAAACACTGAAGCTTTCTTT. It specifies CASSSGTNTEAFF.